Following are 23 T cell receptor beta chains from one sample sequenced in a study of T cell responses to AZD1222 COVID-19 vaccine. Data came from immunoSEQ multiplex PCR; TCRdb stores just in-frame clones and leaves some out. The sample gives roughly 79,000 clones, around four fifths of which show up once; 20% to 25% is in the top ten. The specimen was peripheral blood, collected on day 0 of AZD1222 vaccination. Receptor source: an adult in good health.

The CDR3, as DNA: TGTGCCAGCAGCGGCGGGACCTCCCGCATGGAGCAGTTCTTC. Residues: CASSGGTSRMEQFF. The chain combines TRBV9 with TRBJ2-1; a weak D match, TRBD2 (6 bases). Germline CDR1 SGDLS, CDR2 YYNGEE. Deletions cut 3 bases from V and 10 bases from J, with 17 bases between. The CDR3 sequence is 14 residues long.

The genes are TRBV7-9 and TRBJ1-1, with D hard to call. Germline values: CDR1 SEHNR, CDR2 FQNEAQ (reference sequence). V was trimmed by 5 bases and J by 3 bases, leaving 10 bases between them. This CDR3 region has 13 residues. CDR3 sequence reads: CASSIDTYTEAFF. CDR3 DNA: TGTGCCAGCAGCATAGACACATACACTGAAGCTTTCTTT.

The V and J genes are TRBV5-6 and TRBJ1-4; 8 bases fit TRBD1. Losses at the gene ends were 4 bases for V and 8 bases for J; bases not matched to a gene: 7. The CDR3 runs 14 residues. CDR1 is SGHDT, CDR2 YYEEEE, per germline. CDR3 region: CASSMTGVQEKLFF. In nucleotides, the CDR3 is TGTGCCAGCAGCATGACAGGGGTTCAAGAAAAACTGTTTTTT. The variable domain in full, completed from reference TRBV5-6 and TRBJ1-4, reads DAGVTQSPTHLIKTRGQQVTLRCSPKSGHDTVSWYQQALGQGPQFIFQYYEEEERQRGNFPDRFSGHQFPNYSSELNVNALLLGDSALYLCASSMTGVQEKLFFGSGTQLSVL.

The chain combines TRBV5-1 with TRBJ2-3; D is unclear. V was pared by 4 bases and J by 2 bases, with 11 bases between. The CDR3 loop spans 14 amino acids. Germline CDR1 is SGHRS and CDR2 is YFSETQ. CDR3 protein: CASSISIVTDTQYF. In DNA form, the CDR3 reads TGCGCCAGCAGCATTTCAATAGTCACAGATACGCAGTATTTT.

The chain joins TRBV7-8 to TRBJ1-4; D is possibly TRBD1 (6 bases). CDR3 size: 17 residues. V lost 5 bases, J lost 10 bases, and 26 bases lay in between. Germline V lookup: CDR1 SGHVS, CDR2 FQNEAQ. This CDR3 reads CASSPRRVGGGQGKLFF. CDR3 nucleotides: TGTGCCAGCAGCCCACGGAGGGTAGGCGGGGGGCAGGGAAAACTGTTTTTT.

This clone is a singleton in its sample. This rearrangement joins TRBV30 to TRBJ1-1; 7 bases are shared with TRBD1. Germline CDR1 is GTSNPN and CDR2 is SVGIG (reference sequence). V lost 7 bases, J lost 7 bases, and 9 bases stayed unmatched. The CDR3 extends over 12 amino acids. Written as DNA, the CDR3 is TGTGCCTACCGCCCAGGGGGTGTTGAAGCTTTCTTT. As protein: CAYRPGGVEAFF.

The chain links TRBV6-5 to TRBJ2-3; the match to TRBD1 covers 10 bases. The CDR3 runs to 14 residues. V shed 6 bases, J shed 6 bases, and the junction held 6 bases outside the gene matches. In germline, CDR1 is MNHEY, CDR2 SVGAGI. As DNA, the CDR3 is TGTGCCAGCAGCCGGGACAGGGGTAAGGATACGCAGTATTTT. This sequence encodes CASSRDRGKDTQYF.

A few counts support this clone. The V and J genes are TRBV6-2 or TRBV6-3 and TRBJ2-3; 16 nucleotides align to TRBD2. Per germline, CDR1 MNHEY and CDR2 SVGEGT. The CDR3 contains 21 residues. V shed 2 bases and J 4 bases; nucleotides not matched to a gene: 15. The CDR3 DNA reads as TGTGCCAGCAGTTACCCTCTTGGGACTAGCGGGAGGGCCGAGTCCTCAGATACGCAGTATTTT. It codes for CASSYPLGTSGRAESSDTQYF.

The chain links TRBV7-9 to TRBJ2-2, with D possibly matching TRBD2 (7 bases). This CDR3 is 16 amino acids long. Germline-derived CDR1 and CDR2 are SEHNR and FQNEAQ (reference sequence). V was shortened by 7 bases and J by 1 base, with 16 bases between the two germline ends. The CDR3 DNA follows: TGTGCCAGCATCCCCGGGGGGCACTGGAACACCGGGGAGCTGTTTTTT. This encodes CASIPGGHWNTGELFF.

This clone has just a few counts. The chain combines TRBV7-8 with TRBJ2-7; a possible D gene is TRBD2 (5 bases). The germline CDR1 and CDR2 sequences are SGHVS and FQNEAQ. V lost 0 bases to trimming and J lost 2 bases, with 8 bases between them. The CDR3 extends over 14 amino acids. The CDR3 sequence is CASSLASLAYEQYF. The CDR3 DNA sequence: TGTGCCAGCAGCTTAGCTTCACTAGCCTACGAGCAGTACTTC.

The V gene is TRBV7-2, the J gene TRBJ2-1; 10 positions match TRBD2. Germline V gene lookup returns CDR1 SGHTA and CDR2 FQGNSA. With V trimmed by 1 base and J by 10 bases, 10 bases remained unmatched. The CDR3 sequence is 16 residues long. CDR3 in amino acids: CASSLGVRASGREQFF. CDR3 bases: TGTGCCAGCAGCTTAGGGGTACGGGCTAGCGGGAGAGAGCAGTTCTTC.

This clone came up a few times. The chain employs TRBV7-9 and TRBJ1-1, with a possible D match to TRBD1 (5 bases). CDR3 length: 14 amino acids. Germline CDR1 is SEHNR and CDR2 is FQNEAQ (reference sequence). Trimming shortened V by 7 bases and J by 0 bases, and 12 bases separated the two germline ends. The CDR3 region has the DNA TGTGCCAGCACCAGGGTACTAATGAACACTGAAGCTTTCTTT. Protein: CASTRVLMNTEAFF.

V usage is TRBV7-2 and J usage is TRBJ2-2; TRBD1 matches 8 bases. The CDR3 has 16 amino acids. Germline assignment: CDR1 SGHTA and CDR2 FQGNSA. The trim removed 1 base at V and 7 bases at J, leaving 8 bases unmatched. The CDR3 bases are TGTGCCAGCAGCTTAGTGGGCGGGACAGGTGGCGGGGAGCTGTTTTTT. Translating gives CASSLVGGTGGGELFF.

V is TRBV30 and J is TRBJ2-3; tentatively, D is TRBD2 (6 bases). This CDR3 is built from 14 residues. Germline V CDR1 and CDR2: GTSNPN, SVGIG (reference sequence). V was cut by 2 bases and J by 0 bases, with 9 bases left in between. The CDR3 region is CAWSMGGSTDTQYF. CDR3 DNA: TGTGCCTGGAGTATGGGGGGTAGCACAGATACGCAGTATTTT.

This chain connects TRBV28 to TRBJ2-1; D unclear. Trimming removed 7 bases from V and 10 bases from J, with 11 bases in between. Per germline, CDR1 MDHEN and CDR2 SYDVKM. The CDR3 is made up of 11 amino acids. The CDR3 loop reads CASIALGEQFF. In DNA, the CDR3 is TGTGCCAGCATCGCCCTCGGAGAGCAGTTCTTC.

This clone was observed once. The CDR3 DNA follows: TGTGCCAGCGCTCTAGCGTTTAGCACAGATACGCAGTATTTT. Encoded protein: CASALAFSTDTQYF. The rearrangement uses TRBV19 and TRBJ2-3, with D perhaps TRBD2 (6 bases). CDR1 and CDR2 (germline): LNHDA, SQIVND (reference sequence). Trimming shortened V by 9 bases and J by 0 bases, and 13 bases separated the two germline ends. CDR3 size: 14 residues.

This clone was recorded a few times. This sequence joins TRBV4-1 and TRBJ2-7, with 9 positions matching TRBD1. Germline-derived CDR1 and CDR2 are MGHRA and YSYEKL. The CDR3 length is 13 residues. V shed 3 bases, J shed 5 bases, and the junction held 2 bases outside the gene matches. CDR3 DNA sequence: TGCGCCAGCAGCCAGGGGACAGGGCACGAGCAGTACTTC. Protein sequence: CASSQGTGHEQYF.

To note about this clone: In the same sample, other DNA sequences code for this CDR3. This chain joins TRBV5-4 and TRBJ2-7; D remains unclear. The CDR3 is 14 amino acids. V was shortened by 2 bases and J by 7 bases, with 16 bases between the two germline ends. In germline, CDR1 is SGHNT, CDR2 YYREEE (reference sequence). CDR3 sequence: CASSLERAPREQYF. CDR3 DNA sequence: TGTGCCAGCAGCTTAGAGCGAGCACCACGGGAGCAGTACTTC.

J is TRBJ1-2 and V is TRBV6-5, with D unclear. V lost 4 bases and J lost 3, with 9 bases in between. CDR3 length equals 13 residues. Germline V gene data show CDR1 as MNHEY and CDR2 as SVGAGI. Here the CDR3 DNA reads TGTGCCAGCAGTTCCCCAGGTTACTATGGCTACACCTTC. Translating gives CASSSPGYYGYTF.

The chain has TRBV20-1 and TRBJ2-5; possibly TRBD2 for D (5 bases). The CDR3 is 12 amino acids. CDR1 and CDR2 (germline): DFQATT, SNEGSKA (reference sequence). With 3 bases removed from V and 7 bases from J, the gap between germline ends came to 12 bases. In nucleotides, the CDR3 is TGCAGTGCTAGTCATAGCGAAGGGACCCAGTACTTC. This codes for CSASHSEGTQYF.

The chain joins TRBV19 to TRBJ2-5, with D perhaps TRBD1 or TRBD2 (7 bases each). Trimming removed 4 bases from V and 4 bases from J, with 19 bases in between. The CDR3 is 16 residues long. Per the germline V gene, CDR1 is LNHDA and CDR2 is SQIVND (reference sequence). The CDR3 here is CASSTLVQGGAETQYF. The CDR3 nucleotides are TGTGCCAGTAGTACCCTCGTCCAGGGGGGGGCAGAGACCCAGTACTTC.

The V gene is TRBV12-5, the J gene TRBJ1-2, with TRBD1 matching over 10 bases. CDR3 length: 14 residues. The V gene's germline CDR1 is LGHNT and CDR2 FRNRAP. After removal of 7 bases from V and 8 bases from J, the junction contained 10 bases not matched to a gene. Here the CDR3 reads CASALGGTGVGYTF. As DNA, the CDR3 is TGTGCTAGTGCCCTTGGAGGGACAGGGGTCGGCTACACCTTC.

The genes are TRBV9 and TRBJ2-7, with TRBD2 matching 13 bases. The germline CDR1 and CDR2 sequences are SGDLS and YYNGEE. J lost 4 bases, V lost 0 bases, and 4 bases had no gene match. CDR3 size: 16 residues. The CDR3 DNA is TGTGCCAGCAGCGTAGGCACTAGCGGGAGGGCGTACGAGCAGTACTTC. Translation gives CASSVGTSGRAYEQYF.